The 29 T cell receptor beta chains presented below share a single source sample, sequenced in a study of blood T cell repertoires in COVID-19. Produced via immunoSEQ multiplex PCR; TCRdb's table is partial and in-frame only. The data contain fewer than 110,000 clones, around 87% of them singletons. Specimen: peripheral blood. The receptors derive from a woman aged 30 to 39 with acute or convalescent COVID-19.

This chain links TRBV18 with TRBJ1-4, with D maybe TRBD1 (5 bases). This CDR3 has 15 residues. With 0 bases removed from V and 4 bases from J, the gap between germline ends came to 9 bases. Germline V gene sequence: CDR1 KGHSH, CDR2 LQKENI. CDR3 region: CASSPPIQVNEKLFF. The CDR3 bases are TGTGCCAGCTCACCACCGATACAGGTTAATGAAAAACTGTTTTTT.

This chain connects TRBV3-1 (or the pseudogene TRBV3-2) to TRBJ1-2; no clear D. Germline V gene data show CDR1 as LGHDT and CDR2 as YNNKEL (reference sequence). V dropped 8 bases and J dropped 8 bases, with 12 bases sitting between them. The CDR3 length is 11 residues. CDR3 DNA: TGTGCCAGCGGTAACAAGGAGGGCTACACCTTC. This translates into CASGNKEGYTF.

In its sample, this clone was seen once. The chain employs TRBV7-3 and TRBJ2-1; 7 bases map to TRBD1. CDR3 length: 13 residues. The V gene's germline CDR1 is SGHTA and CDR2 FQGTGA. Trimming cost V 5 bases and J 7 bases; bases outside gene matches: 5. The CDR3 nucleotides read TGTGCCAGCAGCGCGACACAGGGGAATGAGCAGTTCTTC. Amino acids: CASSATQGNEQFF.

CDR3 sequence: CSASGGGADDTQYF. In DNA, the CDR3 is TGCAGTGCTAGTGGCGGGGGGGCAGACGATACGCAGTATTTT. The chain links TRBV20-1 to TRBJ2-3; 9 nucleotides line up with TRBD2. Germline lookup yields CDR1 DFQATT and CDR2 SNEGSKA (reference sequence). CDR3 length equals 14 residues. The trim removed 3 bases at V and 6 bases at J, leaving 7 bases unmatched.

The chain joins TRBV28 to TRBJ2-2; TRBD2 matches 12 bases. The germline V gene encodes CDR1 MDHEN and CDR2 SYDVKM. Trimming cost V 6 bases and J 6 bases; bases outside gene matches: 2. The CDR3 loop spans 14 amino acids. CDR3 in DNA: TGTGCCAGCAGCCCTAGCGGGGGGGCCGGGGAGCTGTTTTTT. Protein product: CASSPSGGAGELFF.

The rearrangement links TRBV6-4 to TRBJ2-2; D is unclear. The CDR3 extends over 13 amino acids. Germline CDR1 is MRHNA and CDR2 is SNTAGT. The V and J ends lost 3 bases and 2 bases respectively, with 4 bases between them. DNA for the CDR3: TGTGCCAGCAGTGAACATAACACCGGGGAGCTGTTTTTT. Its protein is CASSEHNTGELFF.

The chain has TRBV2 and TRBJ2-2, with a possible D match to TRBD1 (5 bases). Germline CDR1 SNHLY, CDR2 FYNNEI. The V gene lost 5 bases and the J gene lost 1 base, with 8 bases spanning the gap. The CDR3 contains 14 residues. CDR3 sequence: CASSYDRNTGELFF. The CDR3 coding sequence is TGTGCCAGCAGTTACGACAGGAACACCGGGGAGCTGTTTTTT.

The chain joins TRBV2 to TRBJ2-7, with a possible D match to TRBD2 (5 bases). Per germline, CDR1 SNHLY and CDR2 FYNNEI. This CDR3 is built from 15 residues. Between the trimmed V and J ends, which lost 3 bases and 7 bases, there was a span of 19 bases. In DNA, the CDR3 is TGTGCCAGCAGTGACGGGCCGGGGAACTCTGGGGAGCAGTACTTC. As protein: CASSDGPGNSGEQYF.

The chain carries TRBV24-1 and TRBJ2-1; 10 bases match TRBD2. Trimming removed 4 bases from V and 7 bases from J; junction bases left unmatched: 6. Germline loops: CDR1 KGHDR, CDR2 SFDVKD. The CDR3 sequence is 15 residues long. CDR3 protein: CATSESLAGRNEQFF. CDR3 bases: TGTGCCACCAGTGAATCACTAGCGGGGAGAAATGAGCAGTTCTTC.

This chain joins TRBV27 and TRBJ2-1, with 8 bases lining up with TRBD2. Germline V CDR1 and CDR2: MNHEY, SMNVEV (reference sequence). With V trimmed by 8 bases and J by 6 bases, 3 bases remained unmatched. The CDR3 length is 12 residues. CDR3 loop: CASGAGGNEQFF. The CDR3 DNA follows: TGTGCCAGCGGGGCGGGAGGCAATGAGCAGTTCTTC.

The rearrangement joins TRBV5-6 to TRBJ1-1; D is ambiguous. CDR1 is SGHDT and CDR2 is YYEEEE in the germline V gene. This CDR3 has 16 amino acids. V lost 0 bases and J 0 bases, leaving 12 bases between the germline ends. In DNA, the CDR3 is TGTGCCAGCAGCTTGGCCGACGGGAGAGTGAACACTGAAGCTTTCTTT. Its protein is CASSLADGRVNTEAFF.

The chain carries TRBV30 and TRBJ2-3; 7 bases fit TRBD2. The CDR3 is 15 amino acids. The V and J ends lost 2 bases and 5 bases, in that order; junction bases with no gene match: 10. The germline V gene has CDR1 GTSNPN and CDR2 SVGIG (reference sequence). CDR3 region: CAWSQGTKREDTQYF. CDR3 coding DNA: TGTGCCTGGAGTCAAGGGACTAAAAGGGAAGATACGCAGTATTTT.

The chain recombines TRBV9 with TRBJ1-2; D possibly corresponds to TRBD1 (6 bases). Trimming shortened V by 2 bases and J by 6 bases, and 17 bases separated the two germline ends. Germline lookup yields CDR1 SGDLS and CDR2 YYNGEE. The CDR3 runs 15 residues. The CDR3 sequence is CASSVRQEDRDGYTF. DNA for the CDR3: TGTGCCAGCAGCGTCCGACAGGAGGATCGAGATGGCTACACCTTC.

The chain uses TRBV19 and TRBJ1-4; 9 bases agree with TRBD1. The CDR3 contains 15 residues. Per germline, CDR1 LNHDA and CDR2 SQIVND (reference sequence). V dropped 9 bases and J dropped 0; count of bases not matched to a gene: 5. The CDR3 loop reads CASRTGAATNEKLFF. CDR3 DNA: TGTGCCAGCCGGACAGGGGCAGCAACTAATGAAAAACTGTTTTTT.

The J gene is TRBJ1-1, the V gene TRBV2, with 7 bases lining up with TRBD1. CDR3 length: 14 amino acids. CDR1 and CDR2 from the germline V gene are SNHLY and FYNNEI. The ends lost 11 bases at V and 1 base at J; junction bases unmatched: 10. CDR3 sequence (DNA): TGTGCCGGATCGCGTTGGACAGGGAACACTGAAGCTTTCTTT. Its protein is CAGSRWTGNTEAFF.

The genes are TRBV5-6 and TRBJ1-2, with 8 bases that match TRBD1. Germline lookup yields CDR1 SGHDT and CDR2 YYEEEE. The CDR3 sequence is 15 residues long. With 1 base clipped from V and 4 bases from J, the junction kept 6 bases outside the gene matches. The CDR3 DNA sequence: TGTGCCAGCAGCTTGCGGGACAGGAATCTCTATGGCTACACCTTC. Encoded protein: CASSLRDRNLYGYTF.

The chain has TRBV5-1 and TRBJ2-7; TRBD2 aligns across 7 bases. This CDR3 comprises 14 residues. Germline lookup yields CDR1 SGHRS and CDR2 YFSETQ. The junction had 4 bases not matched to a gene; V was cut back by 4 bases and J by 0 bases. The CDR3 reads CASSRGESSYEQYF. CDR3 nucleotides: TGCGCCAGCAGCCGGGGGGAGAGCTCCTACGAGCAGTACTTC.

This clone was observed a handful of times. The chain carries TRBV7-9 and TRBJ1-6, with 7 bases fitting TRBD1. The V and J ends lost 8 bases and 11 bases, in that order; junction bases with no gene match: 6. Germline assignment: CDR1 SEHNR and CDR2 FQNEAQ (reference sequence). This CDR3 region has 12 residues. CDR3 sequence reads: CASGQGGTPLHF. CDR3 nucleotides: TGTGCCAGCGGGCAGGGGGGAACACCCCTCCACTTT. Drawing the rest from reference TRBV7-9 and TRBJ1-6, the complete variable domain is DTGVSQNPRHKITKRGQNVTFRCDPISEHNRLYWYRQTLGQGPEFLTYFQNEAQLEKSRLLSDRFSAERPKGSFSTLEIQRTEQGDSAMYLCASGQGGTPLHFGNGTRLTVT.

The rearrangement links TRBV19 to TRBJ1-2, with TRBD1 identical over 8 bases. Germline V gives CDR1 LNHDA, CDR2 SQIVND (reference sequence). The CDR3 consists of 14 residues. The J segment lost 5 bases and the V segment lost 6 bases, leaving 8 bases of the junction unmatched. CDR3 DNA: TGTGCCAGTAGCTCATCGGACAGGGTATATGGCTACACCTTC. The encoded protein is CASSSSDRVYGYTF.

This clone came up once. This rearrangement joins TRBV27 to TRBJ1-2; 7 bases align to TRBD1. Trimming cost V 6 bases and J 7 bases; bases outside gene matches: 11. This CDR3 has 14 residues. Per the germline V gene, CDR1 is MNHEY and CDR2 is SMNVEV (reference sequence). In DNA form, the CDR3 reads TGTGCCAGCAGCAAGTTGGAGGGGGCGGGTGGCTACACCTTC. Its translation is CASSKLEGAGGYTF.

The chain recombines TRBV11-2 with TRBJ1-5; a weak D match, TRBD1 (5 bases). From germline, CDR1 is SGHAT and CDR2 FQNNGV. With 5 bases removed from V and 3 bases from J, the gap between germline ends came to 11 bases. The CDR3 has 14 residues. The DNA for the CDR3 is TGTGCCAGCAGCCCGACAGTAAACAATCAGCCCCAGCATTTT. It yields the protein CASSPTVNNQPQHF.

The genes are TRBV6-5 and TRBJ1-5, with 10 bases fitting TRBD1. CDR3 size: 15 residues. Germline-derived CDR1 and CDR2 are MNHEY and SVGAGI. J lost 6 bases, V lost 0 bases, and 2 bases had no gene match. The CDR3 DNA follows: TGTGCCAGCAGTTACTCCGGACAGGGGGGTCAGCCCCAGCATTTT. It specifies CASSYSGQGGQPQHF.

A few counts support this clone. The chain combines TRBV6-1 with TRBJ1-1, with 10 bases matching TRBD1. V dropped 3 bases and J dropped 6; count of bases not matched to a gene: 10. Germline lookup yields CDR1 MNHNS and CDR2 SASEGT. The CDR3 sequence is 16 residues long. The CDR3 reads CASSEVTGGARAEAFF. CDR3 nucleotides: TGTGCCAGCAGTGAGGTGACAGGGGGCGCGAGGGCTGAAGCTTTCTTT.

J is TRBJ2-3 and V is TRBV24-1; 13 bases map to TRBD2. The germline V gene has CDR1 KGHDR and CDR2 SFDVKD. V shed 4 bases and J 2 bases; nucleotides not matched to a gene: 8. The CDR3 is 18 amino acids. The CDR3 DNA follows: TGTGCCACCAGTGACAGCCGACTAGCGGGGGGAATCACAGATACGCAGTATTTT. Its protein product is CATSDSRLAGGITDTQYF.

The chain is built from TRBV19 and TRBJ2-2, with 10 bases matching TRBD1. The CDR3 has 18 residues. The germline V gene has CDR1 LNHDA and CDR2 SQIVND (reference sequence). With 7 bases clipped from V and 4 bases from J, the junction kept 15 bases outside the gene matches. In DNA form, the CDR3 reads TGTGCCAGTACTCCTACGGTGGGGGACAGGGGCGTCACCGGGGAGCTGTTTTTT. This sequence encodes CASTPTVGDRGVTGELFF.

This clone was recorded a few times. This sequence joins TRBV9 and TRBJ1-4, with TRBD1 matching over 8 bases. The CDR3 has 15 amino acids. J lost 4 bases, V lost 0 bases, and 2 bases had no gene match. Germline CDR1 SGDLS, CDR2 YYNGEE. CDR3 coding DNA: TGTGCCAGCAGCGTAGCAGGGGGCTTTAATGAAAAACTGTTTTTT. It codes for CASSVAGGFNEKLFF.

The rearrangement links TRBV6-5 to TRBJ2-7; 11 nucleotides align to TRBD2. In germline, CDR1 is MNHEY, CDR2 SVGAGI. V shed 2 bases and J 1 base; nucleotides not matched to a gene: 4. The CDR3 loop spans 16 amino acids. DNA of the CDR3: TGTGCCAGCAGTTACCTAGGGACTAGCGGTTCCTACGAGCAGTACTTC. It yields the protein CASSYLGTSGSYEQYF.

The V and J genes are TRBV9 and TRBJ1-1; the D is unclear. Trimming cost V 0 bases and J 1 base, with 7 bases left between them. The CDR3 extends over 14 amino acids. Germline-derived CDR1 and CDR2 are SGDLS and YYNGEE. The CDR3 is CASSVGSGNTEAFF. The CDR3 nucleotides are TGTGCCAGCAGCGTAGGCTCAGGGAACACTGAAGCTTTCTTT.

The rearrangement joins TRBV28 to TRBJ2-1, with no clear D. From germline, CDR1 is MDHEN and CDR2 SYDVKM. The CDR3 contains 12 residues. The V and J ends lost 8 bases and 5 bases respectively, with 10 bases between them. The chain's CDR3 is CASHTRNNEQFF. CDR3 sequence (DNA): TGTGCCAGCCATACCAGGAACAATGAGCAGTTCTTC.